The following is a T cell receptor (beta chain) sequence with its context. V trimming: 4 bases; J trimming: 5 bases; junction bases outside the gene matches: 5. This CDR3 is 15 amino acids long. Germline lookup yields CDR1 LGHDT and CDR2 YNNKEL (reference sequence). The data are from a study of control samples from healthy donors and cancer patients. Profiling relied on immunoSEQ multiplex PCR, and the TCRdb table lists in-frame clones only, not all of them. Of about 130,000 clones in the sample, 85% to 95% are singletons; the top ten hold 11% to 15%. The TCR sequence derives from a man between 60 and 75 years old with colorectal cancer. This chain links TRBV3-1 (or the pseudogene TRBV3-2) with TRBJ2-2, with 9 bases aligning to TRBD1. Material: PBMCs. As DNA, the CDR3 is TGTGCCAGCAGCCCACAGGGGGCTAGGACCGGGGAGCTGTTTTTT. Translation: CASSPQGARTGELFF.